Listed here are 21 T cell receptor beta chains from one sample, sequenced in a study of blood T cells in healthy people across ages. A sample-barcoded 5' primer and a J-beta primer mix were used in a second PCR of roughly 7 to 12 cycles. TCRdb reprocessed the 5' RACE reads with MiXCR, giving one entry per CDR3 protein. Here the sample spans some 850,000 distinct CDR3 sequences, around a quarter being singletons. A further study also used this sample, focusing on T cells of mothers and their children.

The sample was blood. All receptors come from a boy younger than 18 in good health.

This clonotype has ten or more counts. The rearrangement uses TRBV5-1 and TRBJ2-7; weak D call: TRBD2 (6 bases). The CDR3 is made up of 14 amino acids. Trimming cost V 0 bases and J 2 bases, with 9 bases left between them. Germline values: CDR1 SGHRS, CDR2 YFSETQ. CDR3 sequence: CASSLEAGTYEQYF. DNA of the CDR3: TGCGCCAGCAGCTTGGAGGCGGGAACCTACGAGCAGTACTTC. Drawing the rest from reference TRBV5-1 and TRBJ2-7, the complete variable domain is KAGVTQTPRYLIKTRGQQVTLSCSPISGHRSVSWYQQTPGQGLQFLFEYFSETQRNKGNFPGRFSGRQFSNSRSEMNVSTLELGDSALYLCASSLEAGTYEQYFGPGTRLTVT.

The chain combines TRBV18 with TRBJ2-4, with a weak D call TRBD2 (5 bases). Looked up from germline, CDR1 is KGHSH and CDR2 is LQKENI. This CDR3 region has 13 residues. Between the trimmed V and J ends, which lost 2 bases and 4 bases, there was a span of 6 bases. CDR3 loop: CASSPWEKNIQYF. The CDR3 DNA reads TGTGCCAGCTCACCATGGGAGAAAAACATTCAGTACTTC.

This chain links TRBV9 with TRBJ2-2, with TRBD2 matching 7 bases. The V gene's germline CDR1 is SGDLS and CDR2 YYNGEE. This CDR3 comprises 15 residues. Germline trimming cut 3 bases from V and 6 bases from J; bases unmatched to any gene: 8. As DNA, the CDR3 is TGTGCCAGCAGCGGTACGGGACTAACGGCCGGGGAGCTGTTTTTT. Translating it yields CASSGTGLTAGELFF.

This rearrangement joins TRBV9 to TRBJ2-5; possibly TRBD1 for D (6 bases). The last part of the DNA fits TRBJ2-7 better; the J call may be wrong. CDR3 length: 13 amino acids. CDR1 and CDR2 (germline): SGDLS, YYNGEE. CDR3 sequence reads: CASTRDNSYEQYF. The DNA of the CDR3 is TGTGCCAGCACCAGGGACAACTCCTACGAGCAGTACTTC.

This clonotype was observed a handful of times. The CDR3 DNA sequence: TGTGCCACCAGCAGGGCTGAGAACACTGAAGCTTTCTTT. This sequence encodes CATSRAENTEAFF. This rearrangement joins TRBV15 to TRBJ1-1; D is unclear. V shed 3 bases and J shed 1 base, with 6 bases lying between them. CDR1 LNHNV and CDR2 YYDKDF come from the germline V gene (reference sequence). The CDR3 spans 13 residues.

J is TRBJ2-3 and V is TRBV12-3 or TRBV12-4; the D gene is possibly TRBD2 (6 bases). Trimming removed 8 bases at V and 0 bases at J, with 12 bases between. The CDR3 is made up of 14 amino acids. Here the CDR3 DNA reads TGTGCCAGCGCGCGGGGCGCTAGCACAGATACGCAGTATTTT. This translates into CASARGASTDTQYF.

The chain joins TRBV24-1 to TRBJ2-5; D might be TRBD2 (5 bases). Gene TRBJ2-1 matches the end of the DNA better, so the J call may be wrong. This CDR3 is 17 amino acids long. Germline V gene lookup returns CDR1 KGHDR and CDR2 SFDVKD. The CDR3 sequence: CATSDYRFGDPYNEQFF. Written as DNA, the CDR3 is TGTGCCACCAGTGATTACAGATTCGGGGATCCCTACAATGAGCAGTTCTTC.

This chain connects TRBV28 to TRBJ2-5, with D uncertain. There are 13 residues in the CDR3. Germline loops: CDR1 MDHEN, CDR2 SYDVKM. V was clipped by 5 bases and J by 5 bases, with 12 bases between them. The CDR3 loop reads CASSALRWETQYF. CDR3 in DNA: TGTGCCAGCAGTGCATTACGATGGGAGACCCAGTACTTC.

This sequence joins TRBV29-1 and TRBJ1-1; possibly TRBD1 for D (5 bases). Per the germline V gene, CDR1 is SQVTM and CDR2 is ANQGSEA. The CDR3 runs 13 residues. V lost 3 bases and J lost 5, with 13 bases in between. The CDR3 sequence: CSVEGQGVTEAFF. CDR3 bases: TGCAGCGTTGAGGGCCAGGGTGTGACTGAAGCTTTCTTT.

V and J are TRBV3-1 and TRBJ2-6; D not certain. Trimming stripped 1 base from V and 0 bases from J, with 7 bases between. The germline CDR1 and CDR2 sequences are LGHDT and YNNKEL (reference sequence). The CDR3 extends over 16 amino acids. The CDR3 DNA sequence: TGTGCCAGCAGCCAAGGAAGGAACTCTGGGGCCAACGTCCTGACTTTC. It specifies CASSQGRNSGANVLTF.

V is TRBV9 and J is TRBJ1-3, with a tentative D call TRBD1 (5 bases). The CDR3 is 15 amino acids. The V gene lost 4 bases and the J gene lost 0 bases, with 11 bases spanning the gap. CDR1 and CDR2 from the germline V gene are SGDLS and YYNGEE. CDR3 in amino acids: CASSPQTASGNTIYF. CDR3 nucleotide sequence: TGTGCCAGCAGCCCCCAGACAGCCTCTGGAAACACCATATATTTT.

A note on this clonotype: A read error is likely, as this CDR3 ends without the conserved phenylalanine or tryptophan. The limits of the CDR3 on the DNA are not certain, so only TCRdb's listed CDR3 is given. This chain connects TRBV4-2 to TRBJ2-1; the table gives TRBD2 as D, unverified against the DNA. The CDR3 is 13 residues long, counting both termini. The germline CDR1 and CDR2 sequences are LGHNA and YNFKEQ. The CDR3 sequence is CASSPAPGLAMFL.

V gene TRBV18 combines with J gene TRBJ2-1, with D perhaps matching TRBD2 (5 bases). The germline gives CDR1 KGHSH, CDR2 LQKENI. V lost 6 bases, J lost 10 bases, and 13 bases lay in between. This CDR3 contains 12 residues. The CDR3 reads CASSSLAREQFF. The DNA for the CDR3 is TGTGCCAGCTCGAGCCTAGCACGGGAGCAGTTCTTC.

This clonotype was recorded a few times. The chain is built from TRBV7-2 and TRBJ2-4; 7 nucleotides match TRBD1. The CDR3 spans 17 residues. Germline V lookup: CDR1 SGHTA, CDR2 FQGNSA. The V segment lost 0 bases and the J segment 0 bases; nucleotides outside the gene matches: 5. The CDR3 sequence is CASSLAGDSLAKNIQYF. The DNA of the CDR3 is TGTGCCAGCAGCTTAGCGGGGGACAGTCTAGCCAAAAACATTCAGTACTTC. Drawing the rest from reference TRBV7-2 and TRBJ2-4, the complete variable domain is GAGVSQSPSNKVTEKGKDVELRCDPISGHTALYWYRQSLGQGLEFLIYFQGNSAPDKSGLPSDRFSAERTGGSVSTLTIQRTQQEDSAVYLCASSLAGDSLAKNIQYFGAGTRLSVL.

The chain recombines TRBV27 with TRBJ2-6; no clear D gene. The V end lost 9 bases, the J end lost 0 bases, and 12 bases lay between the germline ends. CDR1 MNHEY and CDR2 SMNVEV come from the germline V gene (reference sequence). This CDR3 has 15 amino acids. CDR3 residues: CASATWSSGANVLTF. CDR3 in DNA: TGTGCCAGTGCAACATGGAGCTCTGGGGCCAACGTCCTGACTTTC. Complete variable domain (other parts from reference TRBV27 and TRBJ2-6): EAQVTQNPRYLITVTGKKLTVTCSQNMNHEYMSWYRQDPGLGLRQIYYSMNVEVTDKGDVPEGYKVSRKEKRNFPLILESPSPNQTSLYFCASATWSSGANVLTFGAGSRLTVL.

The sample holds a few counts of this clonotype. The chain recombines TRBV7-9 with TRBJ1-1, with 7 bases lining up with TRBD1. The CDR3 totals 14 residues. In germline, CDR1 is SEHNR, CDR2 FQNEAQ (reference sequence). The V gene end was trimmed by 5 bases and the J gene end by 3 bases; junction bases not matched to a gene: 6. The CDR3 loop reads CASSPRQGHTEAFF. DNA of the CDR3: TGTGCCAGCAGCCCCCGACAGGGCCACACTGAAGCTTTCTTT.

This clonotype has just a few counts. This chain uses TRBV10-3 with TRBJ2-5, with D possibly being TRBD2 (5 bases). CDR3 length: 14 amino acids. Germline CDR1 reads ENHRY; CDR2 reads SYGVKD. V dropped 3 bases and J dropped 5 bases, with 13 bases sitting between them. The CDR3, as DNA: TGTGCCATCAGTGATGCGGGCCCGGAGGAGACCCAGTACTTC. Amino acids: CAISDAGPEETQYF.

The rearrangement uses TRBV11-2 and TRBJ2-3, with D possibly TRBD2 on 6 matching bases. The ends were cut back, 6 bases at V and 0 bases at J, with 13 bases in the middle. This CDR3 has 15 amino acids. Germline V CDR1 and CDR2: SGHAT, FQNNGV. The CDR3 DNA follows: TGTGCCAGCAGTAAGAGCGGGCACAGCACAGATACGCAGTATTTT. This encodes CASSKSGHSTDTQYF.

The chain employs TRBV6-4 and TRBJ2-3; 7 nucleotides agree with TRBD2. The CDR3 has 15 residues. Germline values: CDR1 MRHNA, CDR2 SNTAGT. V shed 2 bases, J shed 0 bases, and the junction held 2 bases outside the gene matches. The CDR3 sequence is CASSDAGLSTDTQYF. The CDR3 bases are TGTGCCAGCAGTGACGCGGGACTAAGCACAGATACGCAGTATTTT.

This chain connects TRBV5-4 to TRBJ2-5; the D gene is possibly TRBD2 (6 bases). The DNA end favors TRBJ2-7, so the J call may be wrong. Germline CDR1 is SGHNT and CDR2 is YYREEE (reference sequence). CDR3 length equals 13 residues. The CDR3, as DNA: TGTGCCAGCAGCACCGGGACTGGACACGAGCAGTACTTC. Protein sequence: CASSTGTGHEQYF.

The V and J genes are TRBV7-3 and TRBJ1-6; D is undetermined. This CDR3 spans 13 amino acids. V lost 6 bases and J 10 bases, leaving 13 bases between the germline ends. CDR1 SGHTA and CDR2 FQGTGA come from the germline V gene. The CDR3 bases are TGTGCCAGCAGTCAAGTTATAGGGTCACCCCTCCACTTT. Residues: CASSQVIGSPLHF.